The clone carrying this T cell receptor beta chain occurred many times. The CDR3 contains 13 residues. CDR1 is SQVTM and CDR2 is ANQGSEA in the germline V gene. V lost 5 bases to trimming and J lost 6 bases, with 15 bases between them. The data are from a study of spatial heterogeneity in lung cancer. On the study more broadly: There were 72 donors, all of them untreated patients with early-stage non-small cell lung cancer. Each distinct TCR and UMI combination averaged more than ten appearances in raw reads.

TCRdb itself ran the 5' RACE reads through MiXCR, one entry per CDR3 protein. This repertoire shows about 23,000 distinct CDR3 sequences, around 10% found once; its top ten account for about a fifth. The time point was: blood at routine non-recurrence follow-up after resection. Whole RNA from tumor, nontumor lung or frozen PBMC was sequenced unsorted. The chain uses TRBV29-1 and TRBJ2-3, with D possibly being TRBD2 (6 bases). This material consisted of PBMCs, taken at follow-up. The sequence was obtained from a male donor with early-stage non-small cell lung cancer. The DNA of the CDR3 is TGCAGCGTTAGTGGGGTGGGAGGCGATACGCAGTATTTT. It specifies CSVSGVGGDTQYF.